The 27 T cell receptor beta chains given below trace back to one sample, sequenced in a study of T cells in Graves' hyperthyroidism and ophthalmopathy. Amplified TCR beta CDR3 regions came from RNA transcripts. TCR CDR3 underwent first-round RT-PCR with the HTBI primer set. From the multiplex PCR reads, TCRdb called clonotypes with MiXCR, one entry per CDR3 protein. The sample lists 650,000 to 750,000 distinct CDR3 sequences; around 13% were seen once. What was sequenced was blood. Receptors originate from a young woman with Graves' hyperthyroidism.

In this sample, this clonotype turned up many times. The gene calls are TRBV20-1 and TRBJ2-2, with 8 bases fitting TRBD2. V shed 0 bases, J shed 0 bases, and the junction held 3 bases outside the gene matches. This CDR3 spans 16 amino acids. The germline CDR1 and CDR2 sequences are DFQATT and SNEGSKA (reference sequence). The CDR3 DNA is TGCAGTGCTAGAGATCTAGCGGGCCCGAACACCGGGGAGCTGTTTTTT. Translating gives CSARDLAGPNTGELFF.

Comment on this clonotype: Being one base from a much bigger clone, this may be a read error. The chain has TRBV18 and TRBJ1-5, with D perhaps TRBD1 (5 bases). CDR3 size: 14 residues. V was cut by 5 bases and J by 5 bases, with 13 bases left in between. The germline gives CDR1 KGHSH, CDR2 LQKENI. CDR3 nucleotides: TGTGCCAGCTCAACGGACGGGGGGGATCAGCCCCAGCATTTT. As protein: CASSTDGGDQPQHF.

This clonotype was detected many times. This rearrangement joins TRBV30 to TRBJ1-2; D is unclear. CDR1 and CDR2 from the germline V gene are GTSNPN and SVGIG (reference sequence). V lost 0 bases and J 8 bases, leaving 16 bases between the germline ends. This CDR3 has 14 amino acids. The CDR3 reads CAWSVPSTGLGYTF. DNA of the CDR3: TGTGCCTGGAGTGTACCTAGTACGGGGTTGGGCTACACCTTC.

The V call is TRBV19, the J call TRBJ2-5; 9 bases align to TRBD2. V lost 3 bases to trimming and J lost 2 bases; unmatched junction nucleotides: 4. The CDR3 runs 15 residues. The V gene's germline CDR1 is LNHDA and CDR2 SQIVND (reference sequence). This CDR3 is CASSIMTSGQETQYF. CDR3 DNA sequence: TGTGCCAGTAGTATTATGACTAGCGGTCAAGAGACCCAGTACTTC.

This clonotype was seen a few times. The chain's CDR3 is CASGRESNQPQHF. The CDR3 DNA is TGTGCCAGCGGGAGAGAGTCTAATCAGCCCCAGCATTTT. V and J are TRBV2 and TRBJ1-5, with D hard to call. Trimming removed 8 bases from V and 4 bases from J, with 12 bases in between. Germline V gene sequence: CDR1 SNHLY, CDR2 FYNNEI. The CDR3 totals 13 residues.

The CDR3 DNA reads TGTGCCAGCAGTGCCCGTGGGACTAGCGGAACAGATACGCAGTATTTT. Its translation is CASSARGTSGTDTQYF. V gene TRBV2 combines with J gene TRBJ2-3; 11 bases agree with TRBD2. Germline V gives CDR1 SNHLY, CDR2 FYNNEI. The CDR3 has 16 residues. Trimming removed 4 bases from V and 3 bases from J; junction bases left unmatched: 6.

V and J are TRBV19 and TRBJ2-3; 9 bases fit TRBD1. Losses at the gene ends were 7 bases for V and 5 bases for J; bases not matched to a gene: 7. The CDR3 spans 14 residues. The germline CDR1 and CDR2 sequences are LNHDA and SQIVND (reference sequence). CDR3 nucleotide sequence: TGTGCCAGTAAAGTACAGGGGGCAGGAGATACGCAGTATTTT. This sequence encodes CASKVQGAGDTQYF.

Ten or more counts support this clonotype. This chain's CDR3 is CASSGSRVVQPQHF. The CDR3 bases are TGTGCCAGCAGTGGCTCCAGAGTGGTTCAGCCCCAGCATTTT. This chain connects TRBV2 to TRBJ1-5; unclear D gene. Trimming took 4 bases from V and 6 from J, leaving 13 bases between them. The CDR3 runs 14 residues. The germline gives CDR1 SNHLY, CDR2 FYNNEI.

In regard to this clonotype: A much bigger clone sits one base away, suggesting this may be a read error. No conserved phenylalanine or tryptophan is present at the end of the CDR3, so a read error is the likely explanation. The chain has TRBV15 and TRBJ1-4; the match to TRBD1 covers 9 bases. Germline V gene lookup returns CDR1 LNHNV and CDR2 YYDKDF (reference sequence). Losses at the gene ends were 8 bases for V and 0 bases for J; bases not matched to a gene: 13. The CDR3 covers 18 residues. The CDR3 region is CATGSGTGTLATNEKLFS. In DNA, the CDR3 is TGTGCCACCGGTTCCGGGACAGGGACGTTAGCAACTAATGAAAAACTGTTTTCT.

The chain recombines TRBV4-1 with TRBJ2-7; D might be TRBD2 (7 bases). This CDR3 spans 16 amino acids. Germline lookup yields CDR1 MGHRA and CDR2 YSYEKL. V dropped 0 bases and J dropped 4 bases, with 16 bases sitting between them. The CDR3 protein is CASSQDGGGGTYEQYF. The DNA for the CDR3 is TGCGCCAGCAGCCAAGATGGTGGGGGGGGCACTTACGAGCAGTACTTC.

This clonotype was detected only a few times. The chain combines TRBV5-1 with TRBJ2-1; D gene unclear. The CDR3 is 13 residues long. The ends were cut back, 4 bases at V and 6 bases at J, with 11 bases in the middle. Germline V gene data show CDR1 as SGHRS and CDR2 as YFSETQ. CDR3 sequence reads: CASSPVNINEQFF. As DNA, the CDR3 is TGCGCCAGCAGCCCAGTAAACATCAATGAGCAGTTCTTC.

This clonotype has ten or more counts. The rearrangement links TRBV13 to TRBJ1-2; no reliable D call. Trimming removed 5 bases from V and 4 bases from J, with 11 bases in between. The CDR3 runs 13 residues. Germline CDR1 and CDR2: PRHDT and FYEKMQ (reference sequence). The CDR3 is CASSRRRVYGYTF. The CDR3 DNA is TGTGCCAGCAGCCGCCGGCGGGTCTATGGCTACACCTTC.

This chain joins TRBV18 and TRBJ1-1, with 10 bases lining up with TRBD1. The CDR3 spans 14 residues. V gave up 2 bases and J gave up 10 bases; unmatched junction bases: 7. Germline V gene sequence: CDR1 KGHSH, CDR2 LQKENI. The chain's CDR3 is CASSPERQGAVAFF. Here the CDR3 DNA reads TGTGCCAGCTCACCAGAGCGACAGGGGGCCGTAGCTTTCTTT.

This clonotype was observed many times. The genes are TRBV20-1 and TRBJ2-3, with TRBD2 identical over 7 bases. The CDR3 length is 13 residues. Germline V gene sequence: CDR1 DFQATT, CDR2 SNEGSKA (reference sequence). The V segment lost 4 bases and the J segment 4 bases; nucleotides outside the gene matches: 5. The CDR3 DNA follows: TGCAGTGCTATGGCTAGCGGACCAGATACGCAGTATTTT. Translation: CSAMASGPDTQYF.

This sequence joins TRBV5-4 and TRBJ1-2; D unclear. The CDR3 runs to 14 residues. Germline CDR1 reads SGHNT; CDR2 reads YYREEE (reference sequence). The ends were cut back, 4 bases at V and 5 bases at J, with 15 bases in the middle. For the CDR3, the DNA is TGTGCCAGCAGCCTGAACGTTGGCAAGTATGGCTACACCTTC. The encoded protein is CASSLNVGKYGYTF. The full variable domain, in which reference TRBV5-4 and TRBJ1-2 provide the parts outside the CDR3, is ETGVTQSPTHLIKTRGQQVTLRCSSQSGHNTVSWYQQALGQGPQFIFQYYREEENGRGNFPPRFSGLQFPNYSSELNVNALELDDSALYLCASSLNVGKYGYTFGSGTRLTVV.

This clonotype was counted only a few times. The chain couples TRBV28 to TRBJ2-1; D uncertain. Trimming shortened V by 6 bases and J by 8 bases, and 17 bases separated the two germline ends. The CDR3 is 14 amino acids. The germline gives CDR1 MDHEN, CDR2 SYDVKM. The DNA of the CDR3 is TGTGCCAGCAGATTAAGGGCAGGTTTCCATGAGCAGTTCTTC. This gives the protein CASRLRAGFHEQFF.

Concerning this clonotype itself: A much larger clone differs from this one at a single base, so this may be a read error. The chain links TRBV18 to TRBJ2-7, with TRBD1 identical over 9 bases. CDR3 length: 16 amino acids. V was pared by 1 base and J by 0 bases, with 4 bases of the junction left unmatched. CDR1 is KGHSH, CDR2 LQKENI, per germline. CDR3 DNA sequence: TGTGCCAGCTCACCACTGGGGACAGGGAGCTCCTACGAGCAGTACTTC. Protein product: CASSPLGTGSSYEQYF. The full variable domain, in which reference TRBV18 and TRBJ2-7 provide the parts outside the CDR3, is NAGVMQNPRHLVRRRGQEARLRCSPMKGHSHVYWYRQLPEEGLKFMVYLQKENIIDESGMPKERFSAEFPKEGPSILRIQQVVRGDSAAYFCASSPLGTGSSYEQYFGPGTRLTVT.

This clonotype was detected ten times or more. This chain connects TRBV3-1 to TRBJ2-3; no clear D. Germline CDR1 reads LGHDT; CDR2 reads YNNKEL (reference sequence). The V end lost 2 bases, the J end lost 8 bases, and 8 bases lay between the germline ends. The CDR3 contains 12 residues. The CDR3 bases are TGTGCCAGCAGCCAATCCACTCGTACGCAGTATTTT. Translation gives CASSQSTRTQYF.

The genes are TRBV6-1 and TRBJ1-1, with D maybe TRBD1 (5 bases). The CDR3 covers 16 residues. Germline CDR1 reads MNHNS; CDR2 reads SASEGT. V lost 2 bases to trimming and J lost 3 bases, with 16 bases between them. The CDR3 loop reads CASSEPGADPHTEAFF. As DNA, the CDR3 is TGTGCCAGCAGTGAACCCGGGGCCGATCCCCACACTGAAGCTTTCTTT.

The chain employs TRBV20-1 and TRBJ1-2, with D maybe TRBD1 (6 bases). Germline CDR1 DFQATT, CDR2 SNEGSKA (reference sequence). V was shortened by 5 bases and J by 4 bases, with 17 bases between the two germline ends. This CDR3 comprises 14 residues. The CDR3: CSALLIGGSYGYTF. The DNA of the CDR3 is TGCAGTGCTTTGCTTATAGGGGGTTCCTATGGCTACACCTTC.

This clonotype has at least ten counts. V and J are TRBV3-1 and TRBJ1-4, with D uncertain. Looked up from germline, CDR1 is LGHDT and CDR2 is YNNKEL (reference sequence). The CDR3 extends over 17 amino acids. V was clipped by 0 bases and J by 6 bases, with 17 bases between them. The CDR3 DNA reads as TGTGCCAGCAGCCAAGATTTCGGGGAATGGCCCCATGAAAAACTGTTTTTT. It yields the protein CASSQDFGEWPHEKLFF.

This clonotype has more than one count but fewer than ten. The V and J genes are TRBV7-2 and TRBJ2-7, with 8 bases matching TRBD2. Trimming cost V 5 bases and J 2 bases; bases outside gene matches: 11. In germline, CDR1 is SGHTA, CDR2 FQGNSA. The CDR3 runs to 16 residues. The CDR3 here is CASSQRAGGIPYEQYF. The CDR3 region has the DNA TGTGCCAGCAGCCAGCGTGCGGGAGGTATACCCTACGAGCAGTACTTC.

This clonotype was detected only a few times. The J gene is TRBJ2-3, the V gene TRBV14, with 9 positions matching TRBD2. After removal of 4 bases from V and 11 bases from J, the junction contained 10 bases not matched to a gene. The germline V gene has CDR1 SGHDN and CDR2 FVKESK. There are 14 residues in the CDR3. CDR3 sequence: CASSPGTSRVLQYF. CDR3 in DNA: TGTGCCAGCAGCCCCGGGACTAGCCGCGTTCTGCAGTATTTT.

In this sample, this clonotype turned up many times. The CDR3 DNA reads as TGCAGTGCTAGACCAGGCGCCCAAGAGACCCAGTACTTC. This gives the protein CSARPGAQETQYF. The genes are TRBV20-1 and TRBJ2-5; D unclear. V was trimmed by 2 bases and J by 1 base, leaving 8 bases between them. This CDR3 has 13 amino acids. The V gene's germline CDR1 is DFQATT and CDR2 SNEGSKA (reference sequence).

This clonotype was found many times. J is TRBJ1-2 and V is TRBV11-2, with 7 bases fitting TRBD1. V shed 1 base and J 6 bases; nucleotides not matched to a gene: 5. CDR3 length equals 14 residues. The germline V gene has CDR1 SGHAT and CDR2 FQNNGV. The CDR3 DNA reads as TGTGCCAGCAGCTTAGGTGGACAGGTCGATGGCTACACCTTC. It translates to CASSLGGQVDGYTF.

This clonotype was seen once. This chain connects TRBV19 to TRBJ1-5; 11 bases align to TRBD1. Germline V gives CDR1 LNHDA, CDR2 SQIVND (reference sequence). Trimming at V came to 6 bases and at J to 2 bases, leaving 15 bases not matched to a gene. The CDR3 contains 19 residues. CDR3 bases: TGTGCCAGTAGGGAGGGGGACAGGGGGACCAAGTTCGGCAATCAGCCCCAGCATTTT. As protein: CASREGDRGTKFGNQPQHF.

This clonotype was seen many times. V usage is TRBV20-1 and J usage is TRBJ1-1; TRBD1 agrees at 8 bases. CDR3 length equals 16 residues. Germline CDR1 and CDR2: DFQATT and SNEGSKA (reference sequence). J gave up 3 bases and V 3 bases, and 12 bases lay outside the gene matches. In DNA form, the CDR3 reads TGCAGTGCTAGCTTCACAGGGGGTAGGGCTCACACTGAAGCTTTCTTT. Its protein product is CSASFTGGRAHTEAFF.